The 8 T cell receptor beta chains presented below share a single source sample, sequenced in a study of shared clonotypes between healthy human individuals. Clones were read by immunoSEQ multiplex PCR, and TCRdb kept only the in-frame ones, dropping some. The sample holds 1.4 million or so clones, approximately 98.5% seen once. The source material was naive CD4+ T cells sorted from blood. Subset defined: CD45RA+ positively selected. These receptors originate from a man aged 25 to 40 in good health.

This clone has only a few counts. Other nucleotide sequences in the sample specify the same CDR3. This chain uses TRBV9 with TRBJ1-1, with D uncertain. Per germline, CDR1 SGDLS and CDR2 YYNGEE. This CDR3 is 13 amino acids long. The V and J ends lost 0 bases and 4 bases respectively, with 7 bases between them. The CDR3 sequence: CASSVGAGTEAFF. CDR3 DNA sequence: TGTGCCAGCAGCGTAGGAGCGGGCACTGAAGCTTTCTTT.

The chain is built from TRBV6-5 and TRBJ2-7; possible D gene TRBD2, 6 bases. Germline V gene sequence: CDR1 MNHEY, CDR2 SVGAGI. CDR3 size: 14 residues. The germline V and J ends were trimmed by 2 bases and 6 bases, with 14 bases remaining between them. In DNA, the CDR3 is TGTGCCAGCAGTTACGGGGGACTCTTAGGCGAGCAGTACTTC. Its translation: CASSYGGLLGEQYF.

This clone was found a few times. This chain uses TRBV5-1 with TRBJ2-1; 13 positions agree with TRBD2. Losses at the gene ends were 4 bases for V and 8 bases for J; bases not matched to a gene: 6. This CDR3 is 15 amino acids long. Germline CDR1 reads SGHRS; CDR2 reads YFSETQ. The CDR3 coding sequence is TGCGCCAGCAGCAAGGGACTAGCGGGGAACGATGAGCAGTTCTTC. Translating gives CASSKGLAGNDEQFF.

The chain links TRBV2 to TRBJ2-2; D is unresolved. Trimming left V 2 bases short and J 1 base short, with 5 bases between. Germline V gene sequence: CDR1 SNHLY, CDR2 FYNNEI. The CDR3 covers 14 residues. This CDR3 is CASSEIRNTGELFF. Written as DNA, the CDR3 is TGTGCCAGCAGTGAAATCAGGAACACCGGGGAGCTGTTTTTT.

The rearrangement joins TRBV7-8 to TRBJ2-7, with 7 bases matching TRBD1. Germline CDR1 reads SGHVS; CDR2 reads FQNEAQ. V lost 2 bases and J lost 4; bases outside the gene matches: 8. The CDR3 is made up of 15 amino acids. Here the CDR3 reads CASSLITQGTYEQYF. CDR3 sequence (DNA): TGTGCCAGCAGCTTAATTACACAGGGGACATACGAGCAGTACTTC. Combining the CDR3 with reference TRBV7-8 and TRBJ2-7 gives the whole variable domain GAGVSQSPRYKVAKRGQDVALRCDPISGHVSLFWYQQALGQGPEFLTYFQNEAQLDKSGLPSDRFFAERPEGSVSTLKIQRTQQEDSAVYLCASSLITQGTYEQYFGPGTRLTVT.

The rearrangement links TRBV29-1 to TRBJ2-7, with 11 bases lining up with TRBD2. CDR3 length: 14 residues. Trimming cost V 2 bases and J 6 bases; bases outside gene matches: 6. Germline V lookup: CDR1 SQVTM, CDR2 ANQGSEA. CDR3 in amino acids: CSVERSSGRSEQYF. The CDR3 DNA is TGCAGCGTTGAACGGTCTAGCGGGAGGAGCGAGCAGTACTTC.

CDR3 sequence (DNA): TGTGCCAGCAGACAGGGAAGGTCCTATGGCTACACCTTC. This gives the protein CASRQGRSYGYTF. The chain is built from TRBV2 and TRBJ1-2; perhaps TRBD1 as D (6 bases). Germline V gene sequence: CDR1 SNHLY, CDR2 FYNNEI. The V end lost 6 bases, the J end lost 4 bases, and 12 bases lay between the germline ends. CDR3 size: 13 residues.

This sequence joins TRBV27 and TRBJ1-5, with 7 positions matching TRBD1. Germline assignment: CDR1 MNHEY and CDR2 SMNVEV (reference sequence). The CDR3 runs to 16 residues. Losses at the gene ends were 4 bases for V and 0 bases for J; bases not matched to a gene: 6. CDR3: CASSSAGGYSNQPQHF. The CDR3 DNA reads as TGTGCCAGCAGTTCGGCAGGGGGATATAGCAATCAGCCCCAGCATTTT.